The clone carrying this TCR beta chain was seen many times. What it recognizes is unknown. The record originates from a study of blood T cells in healthy people across ages. Study-wide results and caveats: With donor CMV status unknown, expanded clonotype changes were possibly confounded. Getting older went along with TCR beta diversity per million T cells dropping roughly linearly.

Using a J-beta primer mix together with a sample-barcoded 5' primer, a second PCR was run for roughly 6 to 12 cycles. Each cDNA molecule carried a tag from a template-switch adaptor that contained 12 random nucleotides. MiXCR was run by TCRdb on the 5' RACE reads, yielding one entry per CDR3 protein. The sample shows around 1.7 million distinct CDR3 sequences, roughly 27% of them seen only once. The V gene end was trimmed by 3 bases and the J gene end by 2 bases; junction bases not matched to a gene: 4. CDR3 size: 15 residues. In terms of origin and age, donors were healthy Caucasian individuals from Russia aged about 6 to 90.

Material: blood. The chain combines TRBV12-3 or TRBV12-4 with TRBJ2-1; 7 bases map to TRBD2. This receptor was identified in a woman aged 25 to 39 in good health. The CDR3 reads CASSLRLAAYNEQFF. The CDR3, as DNA: TGTGCCAGCAGTTTGCGGCTAGCGGCCTACAATGAGCAGTTCTTC.